The entry below gives a single T cell receptor (beta chain) sequence along with its context. Its antigen is undetermined. Donors were healthy Caucasian individuals from Russia aged roughly 6 to 90. The sample originates from a study of blood T cells in healthy people across ages. Study-level points and caveats: Across samples, TCR beta diversity tracked strongly with naive T cell percentage.

The authors ran a second PCR of 7 to 11 cycles using a sample-barcoded 5' primer and a J-beta primer mix. At least 3 million CDR3-containing paired-end reads were obtained per sample. A single record per CDR3 protein comes from TCRdb applying MiXCR to the 5' RACE reads. The data show under 2,000,000 distinct CDR3 sequences, less than 50% seen once. Germline CDR1 LGHDT, CDR2 YNNKEL (reference sequence). The V gene lost 4 bases and the J gene lost 6 bases, with 10 bases spanning the gap. This CDR3 has 13 amino acids. This TCR was recovered from a woman aged 40-49 years in good health. The chain combines TRBV3-1 with TRBJ1-5, with D hard to call. Material for sequencing was blood. Here the CDR3 DNA reads TGTGCCAGCAGCCCGGCCATCGGTCAGCCCCAGCATTTT. Protein product: CASSPAIGQPQHF.